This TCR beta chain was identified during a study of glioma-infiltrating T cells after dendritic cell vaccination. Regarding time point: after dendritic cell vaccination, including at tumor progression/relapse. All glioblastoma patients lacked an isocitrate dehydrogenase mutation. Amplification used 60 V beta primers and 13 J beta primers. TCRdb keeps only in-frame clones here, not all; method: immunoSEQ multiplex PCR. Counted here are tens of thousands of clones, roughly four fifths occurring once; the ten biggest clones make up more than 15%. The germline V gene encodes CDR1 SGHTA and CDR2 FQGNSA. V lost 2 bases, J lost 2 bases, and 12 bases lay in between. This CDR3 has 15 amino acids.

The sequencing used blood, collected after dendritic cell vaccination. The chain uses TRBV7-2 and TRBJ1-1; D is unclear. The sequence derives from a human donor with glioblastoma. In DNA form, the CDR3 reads TGTGCCAGCAGCTTACAGTTTGGCAGTAACACTGAAGCTTTCTTT. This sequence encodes CASSLQFGSNTEAFF. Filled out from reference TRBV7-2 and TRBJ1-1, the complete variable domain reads GAGVSQSPSNKVTEKGKDVELRCDPISGHTALYWYRQSLGQGLEFLIYFQGNSAPDKSGLPSDRFSAERTGGSVSTLTIQRTQQEDSAVYLCASSLQFGSNTEAFFGQGTRLTVV.